This is a list of T cell receptor beta chains from one sample in a study of blood T cell repertoires in COVID-19. Method: immunoSEQ multiplex PCR; TCRdb's copy keeps in-frame clones and lacks some. The repertoire holds 150,000 to 200,000 clones, with 85% as singletons. The sequenced material came from peripheral blood. The receptors here all came from a woman older than 75 with COVID-19, enrolled during active disease. CDR3s leave out the opening cysteine and the closing phenylalanine or tryptophan. Clone size is shown for a subset of rows, as once, few, many or a class of expanded clone.

V,J,size,CDR3
TRBV6-5,TRBJ2-1,NA,ASSSGPVQYNEQF
TRBV6-1,TRBJ1-1,NA,ASSERRGQPREAF
TRBV3-1/TRBV3-2,TRBJ2-6,NA,ASSQGDRVGGANVLT
TRBV6-5,TRBJ2-7,NA,ASSLSGGYEQY
TRBV6-5,TRBJ2-7,once,ASSYLSSYEQY
TRBV7-8,TRBJ2-5,NA,ASSSRQGAYQETQY
TRBV5-1,TRBJ1-2,NA,ASSLDSWDMYGYT
TRBV19,TRBJ1-1,NA,ASSIGGRVNTEAF
TRBV19,TRBJ1-2,NA,ASSIGNNYGYT
TRBV3-1/TRBV3-2,TRBJ1-2,NA,ASTLRGQKYGYT
TRBV3-1/TRBV3-2,TRBJ1-1,NA,ASSHSGMNTEAF
TRBV3-1/TRBV3-2,TRBJ2-2,NA,ASGTGQNTGELF
TRBV6-5,TRBJ1-3,NA,ASSTVFSGNTIY
TRBV5-5,TRBJ1-1,once,ASSLSGGNTEAF
TRBV5-4,TRBJ2-3,NA,ASSPESSTDTQY
TRBV19,TRBJ1-1,many,ASRNGRGTEAF
TRBV5-4,TRBJ1-2,NA,ASSLAGPDRRGYT
TRBV15,TRBJ1-2,NA,ATSRQGNYGYT
TRBV20-1,TRBJ2-7,NA,SASLRVRAGVKEQY
TRBV2,TRBJ1-2,NA,ASSGDISRGYT
TRBV9,TRBJ2-1,NA,ASSATGTSGGKNEQF
TRBV14,TRBJ2-4,NA,ASSQERGIQY
TRBV9,TRBJ2-1,NA,ASSVDRATYNEQF
TRBV7-9,TRBJ1-2,NA,ASTRDSFNYGYT
TRBV29-1,TRBJ2-1,NA,SVEAPRLARTSYNEQF
TRBV7-2,TRBJ1-1,NA,ASSKGQGPSTEAF
TRBV2,TRBJ1-2,once,ASSEGGGYGYT
TRBV6-5,TRBJ2-1,NA,ASSLASGVNEQF
TRBV5-4,TRBJ2-1,NA,ASSLEFLAGGEQF
TRBV28,TRBJ1-4,NA,ASTPGLGQPNEKLF
TRBV25-1,TRBJ2-7,NA,ASRDPRGSEQY
TRBV3-1/TRBV3-2,TRBJ1-1,NA,ASSQERQGEAF
TRBV19,TRBJ2-1,NA,ASRRRGESNEQF
TRBV6-5,TRBJ1-4,NA,ASRGINEKLF
TRBV5-1,TRBJ1-6,many,ASSLDSREFPSPLH
TRBV3-1/TRBV3-2,TRBJ2-1,NA,ASTGNNEQF
TRBV7-9,TRBJ2-1,NA,ASSLTPGTSLGSYNEQF
TRBV5-1,TRBJ2-5,NA,ASSLLGAGVRETQY
TRBV2,TRBJ1-1,few,ASNREGNTEAF
TRBV2,TRBJ2-2,few,ASSEFEAGELF
TRBV5-6,TRBJ1-1,once,ASSLGTGSNEAF
TRBV28,TRBJ1-2,NA,ASSFSPGRATGYT
TRBV28,TRBJ2-1,NA,ASSRSGALYNEQF
TRBV3-1/TRBV3-2,TRBJ1-1,few,ASSQYRREAF
TRBV5-1,TRBJ1-3,NA,ASSLGAGISGNTIY